This TCR beta chain is from a study of neurological immune-mediated disorders. At least ten counts were recorded for this clonotype. Looked up from germline, CDR1 is SGHTA and CDR2 is FQGNSA. This CDR3 spans 15 amino acids. J gave up 7 bases and V 5 bases, and 9 bases lay outside the gene matches. Each CDR3 protein is one row after TCRdb ran MiXCR on the 5' RACE reads. The sample yields about 28,000 distinct CDR3 sequences, 9% to 13% seen once. Sequenced sample: PBMCs. The genes are TRBV7-2 and TRBJ1-4, with 8 bases aligning to TRBD1. This receptor was identified in a woman in her sixties in good health. In DNA, the CDR3 is TGTGCCAGCAGCGGGCGACAGGGGAATACTGAAAAACTGTTTTTT. As protein: CASSGRQGNTEKLFF.